The rows below give T cell receptor beta chains drawn from one sample of a study of shared clonotypes between healthy human individuals. Profiled with immunoSEQ multiplex PCR; TCRdb holds only in-frame clones, not every one. The sample lists about 1.1 million clones, 78% occurring once. Sequencing input: memory CD4+ T cells from PBMCs. The source is a man aged 18 to 30 in good health. Some clones in this sample may be carry-over from other donors' samples. CDR3s include the opening cysteine and the closing phenylalanine or tryptophan. D genes are given only for firm matches. Part of the rows lack a size; the others show once, few, many or a class for expanded clones.

CDR3 DNA: TGTGCCAGCAGTACGGGACTGGCAGATACGCAGTATTTT; CDR3 protein: CASSTGLADTQYF; D gene: .; J gene: TRBJ2-3; V gene: TRBV6-5; clone size: .
CDR3 DNA: TGTGCCAGTACTGACCGGGGCCTCCCCTACGAGCAGTACTTC; CDR3 protein: CASTDRGLPYEQYF; D gene: .; J gene: TRBJ2-7; V gene: TRBV19; clone size: .
CDR3 DNA: TGCGCCAGCAGCGCCTTCGGGACTCCCGAAGGGACCCAGTACTTC; CDR3 protein: CASSAFGTPEGTQYF; D gene: .; J gene: TRBJ2-5; V gene: TRBV5-1; clone size: .
CDR3 DNA: TGTGCCAGCAGCTTGAGGGTCACCTCTGGAAACACCATATATTTT; CDR3 protein: CASSLRVTSGNTIYF; D gene: .; J gene: TRBJ1-3; V gene: TRBV7-2; clone size: .
CDR3 DNA: TGTGCCTGGAGTGAGGTCAGGAACAAGAACTATGGCTACACCTTC; CDR3 protein: CAWSEVRNKNYGYTF; D gene: .; J gene: TRBJ1-2; V gene: TRBV30; clone size: few
CDR3 DNA: TGTGCCAGCAGCACGCGACAGAACGCGAACACCGGGGAGCTGTTTTTT; CDR3 protein: CASSTRQNANTGELFF; D gene: .; J gene: TRBJ2-2; V gene: TRBV11-2; clone size: .
CDR3 DNA: TGTGCCAGCAGCTCCTCCCCGGGTTTGGCGGGGGGAAACATTCAGTACTTC; CDR3 protein: CASSSSPGLAGGNIQYF; D gene: TRBD2; J gene: TRBJ2-4; V gene: TRBV7-8; clone size: few
CDR3 DNA: TGCAGCGTCAAGGGGGGTCCGCCAGATACGCAGTATTTT; CDR3 protein: CSVKGGPPDTQYF; D gene: .; J gene: TRBJ2-3; V gene: TRBV29-1; clone size: .
CDR3 DNA: TGTGCCTGGAGGGAAAACAGGGCCAGCGTCTACGAGCAGTACTTC; CDR3 protein: CAWRENRASVYEQYF; D gene: .; J gene: TRBJ2-7; V gene: TRBV30; clone size: .
CDR3 DNA: TGTGCCAGCAGCGGGGATGGAGGGTTCTATGGCTACACCTTC; CDR3 protein: CASSGDGGFYGYTF; D gene: .; J gene: TRBJ1-2; V gene: TRBV5-4; clone size: .
CDR3 DNA: TGCGCCAGCAGCTGGGGGTCAGGGGCCTACGAGCAGTACTTC; CDR3 protein: CASSWGSGAYEQYF; D gene: .; J gene: TRBJ2-7; V gene: TRBV5-1; clone size: .
CDR3 DNA: TGTGCCAGCAGCTCCGGGACAGGGGGCAGGAACACTGAAGCTTTCTTT; CDR3 protein: CASSSGTGGRNTEAFF; D gene: TRBD1; J gene: TRBJ1-1; V gene: TRBV16; clone size: .
CDR3 DNA: TGTGCCAGCAGCTTTTGGGGCGGTGGAAGGCGGAGGTTCTCCTACAATGAGCAGTTCTTC; CDR3 protein: CASSFWGGGRRRFSYNEQFF; D gene: .; J gene: TRBJ2-1; V gene: TRBV11-3; clone size: .
CDR3 DNA: TGTGCCAGCAGCTTCCCGGGTACAGATACGCAGTATTTT; CDR3 protein: CASSFPGTDTQYF; D gene: .; J gene: TRBJ2-3; V gene: TRBV11-1; clone size: few
CDR3 DNA: TGTGCCAGCAGCTTGGTGGGGGCAAGAACTGAAGCTTTCTTT; CDR3 protein: CASSLVGARTEAFF; D gene: .; J gene: TRBJ1-1; V gene: TRBV5-6; clone size: .
CDR3 DNA: TGTGCCAGCAGCGCCACTAGCGTGAACTACGAGCAGTACTTC; CDR3 protein: CASSATSVNYEQYF; D gene: TRBD2; J gene: TRBJ2-7; V gene: TRBV9; clone size: .
CDR3 DNA: TGTGCCAGCAGCCGAGGGGGGACAGGCCTTAACAATGAGCAGTTCTTC; CDR3 protein: CASSRGGTGLNNEQFF; D gene: TRBD1; J gene: TRBJ2-1; V gene: TRBV4-2; clone size: .
CDR3 DNA: TGTGCCAGCTCACCGGGGGCCCAGAGGGGAGAGACCCAGTACTTC; CDR3 protein: CASSPGAQRGETQYF; D gene: .; J gene: TRBJ2-5; V gene: TRBV18; clone size: few
CDR3 DNA: TGCGCCAGCAGCTTGGGGTTAATCTACAATGAGCAGTTCTTC; CDR3 protein: CASSLGLIYNEQFF; D gene: .; J gene: TRBJ2-1; V gene: TRBV5-1; clone size: .
CDR3 DNA: TGTGCCTGGAGTGCCGCCGGGACTAGCTGGACAGATACGCAGTATTTT; CDR3 protein: CAWSAAGTSWTDTQYF; D gene: TRBD2; J gene: TRBJ2-3; V gene: TRBV30; clone size: .
CDR3 DNA: TGTGCCAGCAGTTTTGTGGGGATCGAGCAGTACTTC; CDR3 protein: CASSFVGIEQYF; D gene: .; J gene: TRBJ2-7; V gene: TRBV28; clone size: .
CDR3 DNA: TGTGCCAGCAGTGAATTTAGGGAGTCGGGGGATACGCAGTATTTT; CDR3 protein: CASSEFRESGDTQYF; D gene: .; J gene: TRBJ2-3; V gene: TRBV25-1; clone size: few
CDR3 DNA: TGTGCCAGCAGCCAGGGACAGGCGGGTCAAACGCAGTATTTT; CDR3 protein: CASSQGQAGQTQYF; D gene: TRBD1; J gene: TRBJ2-3; V gene: TRBV7-3; clone size: once
CDR3 DNA: TGTGCCAGCAGCCAGACGGGACTAGCGGCCCGGGAGACCCAGTACTTC; CDR3 protein: CASSQTGLAARETQYF; D gene: TRBD2; J gene: TRBJ2-5; V gene: TRBV4-2; clone size: many
CDR3 DNA: TGTGCCAGCAGCCCTGGGGGAGCGGGAGAACGGCAGTACTTC; CDR3 protein: CASSPGGAGERQYF; D gene: TRBD2; J gene: TRBJ2-7; V gene: TRBV7-8; clone size: .
CDR3 DNA: TGTGCCAGCAGCCGTGGCCAGGCCTGGGGCAATCAGCCCCAGCATTTT; CDR3 protein: CASSRGQAWGNQPQHF; D gene: .; J gene: TRBJ1-5; V gene: TRBV7-6; clone size: .
CDR3 DNA: TGTGCCAGCAGCTTGCGACAGGGGGCCCGGGAGACCCAGTACTTC; CDR3 protein: CASSLRQGARETQYF; D gene: TRBD1; J gene: TRBJ2-5; V gene: TRBV7-7; clone size: .
CDR3 DNA: TGCGCCAGTAATTTAGCGGGAGGTTCCTACGAGCAGTACTTC; CDR3 protein: CASNLAGGSYEQYF; D gene: TRBD2; J gene: TRBJ2-7; V gene: TRBV5-1; clone size: .
CDR3 DNA: TGTGCCAGCAGTCGCGGGGGTAGCACAGATACGCAGTATTTT; CDR3 protein: CASSRGGSTDTQYF; D gene: TRBD2; J gene: TRBJ2-3; V gene: TRBV2; clone size: .
CDR3 DNA: TGTGCCACCAGCAGAGATTTAGCGGGAGGCTACAATGAGCAGTTCTTC; CDR3 protein: CATSRDLAGGYNEQFF; D gene: TRBD2; J gene: TRBJ2-1; V gene: TRBV15; clone size: .
CDR3 DNA: TGTGCCAGTAGTATACGGAATACTGGAAACACCATATATTTT; CDR3 protein: CASSIRNTGNTIYF; D gene: .; J gene: TRBJ1-3; V gene: TRBV19; clone size: once
CDR3 DNA: TGTGCCACCAGCAGAGTAGGAGGCTCTAGCTCTGGAAACACCATATATTTT; CDR3 protein: CATSRVGGSSSGNTIYF; D gene: .; J gene: TRBJ1-3; V gene: TRBV15; clone size: .
CDR3 DNA: TGTGCCAGCAGCAAGGGGACTGGTACGCAGTATTTT; CDR3 protein: CASSKGTGTQYF; D gene: .; J gene: TRBJ2-3; V gene: TRBV9; clone size: .
CDR3 DNA: TGTGCCAGCCTCTGGGGAAATAATTCACCCCTCCACTTT; CDR3 protein: CASLWGNNSPLHF; D gene: .; J gene: TRBJ1-6; V gene: TRBV28; clone size: .
CDR3 DNA: TGTGCCAGCAGCAACCCGGGACAGGGGACGATTGAGCAGTTCTTC; CDR3 protein: CASSNPGQGTIEQFF; D gene: TRBD1; J gene: TRBJ2-1; V gene: TRBV28; clone size: .
CDR3 DNA: TGTGCCAGCCGTCGTATGCTGGGAAGCAGCCCCTACGAGCAGTACTTC; CDR3 protein: CASRRMLGSSPYEQYF; D gene: .; J gene: TRBJ2-7; V gene: TRBV2; clone size: few
CDR3 DNA: TGTGCCAGCAGTTCTACAGGGGGTGTTCAGCCCCAGCATTTT; CDR3 protein: CASSSTGGVQPQHF; D gene: TRBD1; J gene: TRBJ1-5; V gene: TRBV28; clone size: many
CDR3 DNA: TGCGCCAGCAGCTTCGGACAGTCCTCTGGAAACACCATATATTTT; CDR3 protein: CASSFGQSSGNTIYF; D gene: .; J gene: TRBJ1-3; V gene: TRBV5-1; clone size: .
CDR3 DNA: TGTGCCAGCAGCGCCCGGGAACTACCGAACACCGGGGAGCTGTTTTTT; CDR3 protein: CASSARELPNTGELFF; D gene: .; J gene: TRBJ2-2; V gene: TRBV9; clone size: .
CDR3 DNA: TGTGCCAGCAGCGGCGTCAGGGGGCGCGTCCACGAGCAGTACTTC; CDR3 protein: CASSGVRGRVHEQYF; D gene: TRBD1; J gene: TRBJ2-7; V gene: TRBV28; clone size: .
CDR3 DNA: TGTGCCAGCTCCCTCCTGGGCGGGGGAGGTGGGGAGACCCAGTACTTC; CDR3 protein: CASSLLGGGGGETQYF; D gene: TRBD2; J gene: TRBJ2-5; V gene: TRBV27; clone size: .
CDR3 DNA: TGTGCCAGCAGTCCCGAGTATAGCTATGGCTACACCTTC; CDR3 protein: CASSPEYSYGYTF; D gene: .; J gene: TRBJ1-2; V gene: TRBV27; clone size: .
CDR3 DNA: TGTGCCAGCAGCCAAGGACAGGGAGGGGAAAAACTGTTTTTT; CDR3 protein: CASSQGQGGEKLFF; D gene: TRBD1; J gene: TRBJ1-4; V gene: TRBV7-9; clone size: .
CDR3 DNA: TGCGCCAGCAGGGGACTAGCGGGAGGAAGGAGGGCCGGGGAGCTGTTTTTT; CDR3 protein: CASRGLAGGRRAGELFF; D gene: TRBD2; J gene: TRBJ2-2; V gene: TRBV5-1; clone size: .
CDR3 DNA: TGTGCCAGCAGCGTAGTCAGGAACACTGAAGCTTTCTTT; CDR3 protein: CASSVVRNTEAFF; D gene: .; J gene: TRBJ1-1; V gene: TRBV9; clone size: .
CDR3 DNA: TGCGCCAGCAGCCTGGGACTAGCGGGAGGTTCGTCGGGCGAGCAGTACTTC; CDR3 protein: CASSLGLAGGSSGEQYF; D gene: TRBD2; J gene: TRBJ2-7; V gene: TRBV5-1; clone size: .
CDR3 DNA: TGTGCCAGCACCCGGGACAGGGAAGTTGCTGGGGCCAACGTCCTGACTTTC; CDR3 protein: CASTRDREVAGANVLTF; D gene: TRBD1; J gene: TRBJ2-6; V gene: TRBV2; clone size: .
CDR3 DNA: TGCGCCAGCAGCCCGACTAGCGGGACCACAGATACGCAGTATTTT; CDR3 protein: CASSPTSGTTDTQYF; D gene: TRBD2; J gene: TRBJ2-3; V gene: TRBV5-1; clone size: .
CDR3 DNA: TGTGCCATCAGACCGCTAGCGGGAAGTCAGTTCTTC; CDR3 protein: CAIRPLAGSQFF; D gene: TRBD2; J gene: TRBJ2-1; V gene: TRBV10-3; clone size: once
CDR3 DNA: TGTGCCAGCAGCCCCACGCTTGGGGCCAACGTCCTGACTTTC; CDR3 protein: CASSPTLGANVLTF; D gene: .; J gene: TRBJ2-6; V gene: TRBV5-6; clone size: .
CDR3 DNA: TGTGCCAGCAGCGATGGGCTAGCGGGAGTGTATGAGCAGTTCTTC; CDR3 protein: CASSDGLAGVYEQFF; D gene: TRBD2; J gene: TRBJ2-1; V gene: TRBV11-3; clone size: .
CDR3 DNA: TGCGCCAGCAGCTGGCAGGAGGGCTCTGGAAACACCATATATTTT; CDR3 protein: CASSWQEGSGNTIYF; D gene: .; J gene: TRBJ1-3; V gene: TRBV5-1; clone size: few
CDR3 DNA: TGTGCCAGCAGCACGACTCGCTCGGGAGGAGAGCAGTACTTC; CDR3 protein: CASSTTRSGGEQYF; D gene: TRBD2; J gene: TRBJ2-7; V gene: TRBV4-2; clone size: .
CDR3 DNA: TGTGCCAGCAGCTTAGCGGCGACAGGGGGCCTTGGCTACACCTTC; CDR3 protein: CASSLAATGGLGYTF; D gene: TRBD1; J gene: TRBJ1-2; V gene: TRBV7-2; clone size: .
CDR3 DNA: TGCGCCAGCAGCTTGGCTTGGGCGACTGAAGCTTTCTTT; CDR3 protein: CASSLAWATEAFF; D gene: .; J gene: TRBJ1-1; V gene: TRBV5-1; clone size: few
CDR3 DNA: TGTGCCAGCAGCCCGAGGGGGGTTGGCAGAACTGAAGCTTTCTTT; CDR3 protein: CASSPRGVGRTEAFF; D gene: .; J gene: TRBJ1-1; V gene: TRBV7-9; clone size: .
CDR3 DNA: TGTGCCACAGGGGGCCGGGCTAATGAAAAACTGTTTTTT; CDR3 protein: CATGGRANEKLFF; D gene: TRBD1; J gene: TRBJ1-4; V gene: TRBV6-1; clone size: .
CDR3 DNA: TGTGCCTGGGGAACCGGGAGCTACAATGAGCAGTTCTTC; CDR3 protein: CAWGTGSYNEQFF; D gene: .; J gene: TRBJ2-1; V gene: TRBV30; clone size: .
CDR3 DNA: TGTGCCAGCAGGATAGGGCGGGACAACACCGGGGAGCTGTTTTTT; CDR3 protein: CASRIGRDNTGELFF; D gene: .; J gene: TRBJ2-2; V gene: TRBV28; clone size: .
CDR3 DNA: TGTGCCAGCAGCTTATTAGGAGGAGAACGGACCCAGTACTTC; CDR3 protein: CASSLLGGERTQYF; D gene: .; J gene: TRBJ2-5; V gene: TRBV11-2; clone size: .